One and the same sample provided the 9 T cell receptor beta chains below, sequenced in a study of Ad26.COV2.S vaccination and SARS-CoV-2 variants. Generated by immunoSEQ multiplex PCR, the TCRdb table keeps only in-frame clones and is missing some. This table has tens of thousands of clones, more than 65% appearing once. Sequencing was performed on peripheral blood, taken after recovery from COVID-19. These receptors were taken from a human donor who had recovered from COVID-19.

V is TRBV4-3 and J is TRBJ1-1; no clear D. The V and J ends lost 0 bases and 1 base respectively, with 12 bases between them. The CDR3 is made up of 16 amino acids. The V gene's germline CDR1 is LGHNA and CDR2 YSLEER. CDR3 protein: CASSQDRRGRNTEAFF. As DNA, the CDR3 is TGCGCCAGCAGCCAAGATCGTAGAGGCCGGAACACTGAAGCTTTCTTT.

This clone turned up a few times. CDR3 nucleotides: TGTGCCAGCAGTGAATTAGCGGGGGGGGAGACCCAGTACTTC. Translated: CASSELAGGETQYF. The chain employs TRBV6-1 and TRBJ2-5; 11 positions agree with TRBD2. The J segment lost 5 bases and the V segment lost 2 bases, leaving 1 base of the junction unmatched. CDR1 is MNHNS, CDR2 SASEGT, per germline. This CDR3 is built from 14 residues.

This clone was observed once. This chain joins TRBV4-1 and TRBJ2-1, with D possibly TRBD1 on 5 matching bases. Germline lookup yields CDR1 MGHRA and CDR2 YSYEKL. The CDR3 runs 16 residues. V lost 0 bases and J 4 bases, leaving 13 bases between the germline ends. This CDR3 reads CASSQELGRYYNEQFF. The CDR3 nucleotides read TGCGCCAGCAGCCAAGAACTGGGGCGATATTACAATGAGCAGTTCTTC.

This rearrangement joins TRBV6-6 to TRBJ1-3; the D is unclear. V lost 5 bases and J 1 base, leaving 12 bases between the germline ends. CDR1 MNHNY and CDR2 SVGAGI come from the germline V gene (reference sequence). This CDR3 contains 15 residues. The CDR3 is CASSPPTASGNTIYF. CDR3 in DNA: TGTGCCAGCAGTCCCCCCACGGCTTCTGGAAACACCATATATTTT.

The V gene is TRBV28, the J gene TRBJ2-7, with no clear D. The CDR3 extends over 13 amino acids. V dropped 5 bases and J dropped 6 bases, with 14 bases sitting between them. Germline V lookup: CDR1 MDHEN, CDR2 SYDVKM. The CDR3 loop reads CASSLTQFGEQYF. The CDR3 DNA sequence: TGTGCCAGCAGTCTTACCCAATTCGGCGAGCAGTACTTC.

This chain joins TRBV3-1 (or the pseudogene TRBV3-2) and TRBJ1-2, with a weak D call TRBD1 (6 bases). CDR3 length: 13 residues. Trimming cost V 3 bases and J 7 bases, with 12 bases left between them. Germline CDR1 and CDR2: LGHDT and YNNKEL (reference sequence). CDR3 residues: CASSQTGNSGYTF. In DNA, the CDR3 is TGTGCCAGCAGCCAGACAGGTAATAGTGGCTACACCTTC.

The V call is TRBV28, the J call TRBJ1-5; D is undetermined. From germline, CDR1 is MDHEN and CDR2 SYDVKM. The CDR3 covers 16 residues. Trimming cost V 1 base and J 4 bases, with 14 bases left between them. This CDR3 is CASSLYSLAENQPQHF. In DNA form, the CDR3 reads TGTGCCAGCAGTTTATATAGCTTGGCAGAGAATCAGCCCCAGCATTTT.

This chain links TRBV5-1 with TRBJ2-7; 7 bases are shared with TRBD2. This CDR3 comprises 14 residues. V was pared by 4 bases and J by 4 bases, with 8 bases of the junction left unmatched. Germline V gene data show CDR1 as SGHRS and CDR2 as YFSETQ. This CDR3 is CASSPGRAGYEQYF. Here the CDR3 DNA reads TGCGCCAGCAGCCCGGGTCGAGCGGGGTACGAGCAGTACTTC.

This clone was counted a single time. V and J are TRBV4-3 and TRBJ2-6; tentatively, D is TRBD1 (5 bases). The CDR3 has 16 residues. CDR1 is LGHNA and CDR2 is YSLEER in the germline V gene. Trimming cost V 4 bases and J 4 bases, with 14 bases left between them. The CDR3 sequence is CASSPTQGAGANVLTF. CDR3 DNA: TGCGCCAGCAGCCCCACACAAGGGGCCGGGGCCAACGTCCTGACTTTC.